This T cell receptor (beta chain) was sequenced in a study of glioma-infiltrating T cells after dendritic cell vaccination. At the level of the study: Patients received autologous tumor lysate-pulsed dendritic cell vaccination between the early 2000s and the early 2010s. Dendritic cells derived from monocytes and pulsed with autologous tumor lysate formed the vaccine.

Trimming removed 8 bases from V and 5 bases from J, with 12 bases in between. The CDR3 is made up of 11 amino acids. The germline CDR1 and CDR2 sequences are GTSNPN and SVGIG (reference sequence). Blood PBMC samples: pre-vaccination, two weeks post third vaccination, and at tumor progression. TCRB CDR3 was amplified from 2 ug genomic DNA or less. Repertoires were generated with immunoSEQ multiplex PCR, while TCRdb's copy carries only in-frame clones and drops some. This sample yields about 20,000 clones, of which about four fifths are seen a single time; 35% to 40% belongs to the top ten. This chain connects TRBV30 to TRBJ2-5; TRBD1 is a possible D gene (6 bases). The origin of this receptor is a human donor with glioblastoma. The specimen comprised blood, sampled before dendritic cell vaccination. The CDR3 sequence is CAVARGETQYF. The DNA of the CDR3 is TGTGCCGTTGCTAGGGGGGAGACCCAGTACTTC.